In its sample, the clone carrying this T cell receptor (beta chain) was seen many times. Its antigen is undetermined. The record originates from a study of naive and memory T cell subsets. The library had UMIs added by 3' ligation of an oligonucleotide to TCR cDNA. Cells were not sorted; total RNA input targeted about 1 to 1000 ng. Germline assignment: CDR1 MNHEY and CDR2 SVGAGI. V lost 6 bases, J lost 3 bases, and 4 bases stayed unmatched. This CDR3 is 13 amino acids long. Regarding the study as a whole: Potentially, T cell activation and differentiation skew this RNA-based measurement.

Four PCR rounds used nested alpha and beta constant region primers plus the SP2 primer. Alpha and beta constant region primers primed reverse transcription for blood and skin samples. TCRdb reprocessed the 5' RACE reads with MiXCR, giving one entry per CDR3 protein. The sample has about 32,000 distinct CDR3 sequences, roughly a sixth seen once; the top ten hold around 2.5%. V usage is TRBV6-5 and J usage is TRBJ2-5; TRBD1 aligns across 7 bases. The receptor was isolated from a female donor in good health. The CDR3 protein is CASSRDREETQYF. The CDR3 DNA reads as TGTGCCAGCAGCCGGGACAGAGAAGAGACCCAGTACTTC.